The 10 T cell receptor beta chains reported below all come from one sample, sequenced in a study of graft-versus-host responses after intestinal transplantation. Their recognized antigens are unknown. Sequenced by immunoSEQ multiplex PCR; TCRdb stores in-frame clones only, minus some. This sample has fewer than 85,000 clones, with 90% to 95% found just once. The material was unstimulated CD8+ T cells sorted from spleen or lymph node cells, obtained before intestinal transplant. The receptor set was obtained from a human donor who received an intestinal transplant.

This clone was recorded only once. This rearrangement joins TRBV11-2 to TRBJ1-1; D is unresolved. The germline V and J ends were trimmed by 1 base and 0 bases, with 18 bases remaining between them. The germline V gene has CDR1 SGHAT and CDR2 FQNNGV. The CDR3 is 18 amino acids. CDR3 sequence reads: CASSLGVGYCPVNTEAFF. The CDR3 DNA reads TGTGCCAGCAGCTTAGGGGTAGGGTATTGTCCGGTGAACACTGAAGCTTTCTTT.

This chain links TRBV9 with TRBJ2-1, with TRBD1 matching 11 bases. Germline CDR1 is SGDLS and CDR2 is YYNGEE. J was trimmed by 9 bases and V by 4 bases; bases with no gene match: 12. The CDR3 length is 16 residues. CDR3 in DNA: TGTGCCAGCAGCACCCGGACAGGGGGCGGAGACCCTGAGCAGTTCTTC. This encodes CASSTRTGGGDPEQFF.

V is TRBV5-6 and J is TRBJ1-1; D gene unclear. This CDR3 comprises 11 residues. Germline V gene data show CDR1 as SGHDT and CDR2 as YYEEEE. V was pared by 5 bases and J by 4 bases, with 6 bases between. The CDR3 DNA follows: TGTGCCAGCAGTTTTGGCACTGAAGCTTTCTTT. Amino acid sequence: CASSFGTEAFF.

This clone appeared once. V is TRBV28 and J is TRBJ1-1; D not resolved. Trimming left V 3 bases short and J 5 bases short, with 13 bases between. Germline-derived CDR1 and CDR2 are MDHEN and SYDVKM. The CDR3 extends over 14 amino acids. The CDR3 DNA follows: TGTGCCAGCAGTTTCGGTACGGGGAAGACTGAAGCTTTCTTT. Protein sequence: CASSFGTGKTEAFF.

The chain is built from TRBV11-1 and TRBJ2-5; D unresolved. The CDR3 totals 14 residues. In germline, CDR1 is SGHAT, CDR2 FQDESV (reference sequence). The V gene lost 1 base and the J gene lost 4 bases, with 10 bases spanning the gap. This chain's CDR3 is CASSLESMGETQYF. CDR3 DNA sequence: TGTGCCAGCAGCTTAGAGTCGATGGGAGAGACCCAGTACTTC.

The CDR3 loop is CASSVVWGETPHEQFF. CDR3 DNA: TGTGCCAGCAGCGTAGTCTGGGGCGAAACCCCCCATGAGCAGTTCTTC. The V call is TRBV9, the J call TRBJ2-1, with D maybe TRBD1 (5 bases). The V end was cut by 0 bases, the J end by 8 bases, with 18 bases between. Germline V gene lookup returns CDR1 SGDLS and CDR2 YYNGEE. The CDR3 is 16 residues long.

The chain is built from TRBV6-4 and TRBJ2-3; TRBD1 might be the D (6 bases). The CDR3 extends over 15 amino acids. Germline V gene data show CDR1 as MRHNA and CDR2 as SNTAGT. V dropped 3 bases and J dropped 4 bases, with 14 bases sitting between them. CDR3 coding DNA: TGTGCCAGCAGTGAAAATCCGACAGGTGCAGATACGCAGTATTTT. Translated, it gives CASSENPTGADTQYF.

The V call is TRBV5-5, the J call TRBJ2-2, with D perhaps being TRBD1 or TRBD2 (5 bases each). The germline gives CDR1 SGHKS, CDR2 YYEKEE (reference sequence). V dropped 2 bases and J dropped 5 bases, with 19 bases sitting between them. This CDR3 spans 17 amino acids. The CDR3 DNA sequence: TGTGCCAGCAGCTTATCTTCAGGGTTAGAGGGGACCGGGGAGCTGTTTTTT. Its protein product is CASSLSSGLEGTGELFF.

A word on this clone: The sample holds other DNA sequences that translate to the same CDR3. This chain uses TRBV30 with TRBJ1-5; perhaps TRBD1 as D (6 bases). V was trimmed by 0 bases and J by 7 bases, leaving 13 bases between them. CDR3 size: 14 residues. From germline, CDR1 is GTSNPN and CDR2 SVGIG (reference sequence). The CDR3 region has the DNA TGTGCCTGGAGTGTAGGCAGGGGAGGACAGCCCCAGCATTTT. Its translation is CAWSVGRGGQPQHF.

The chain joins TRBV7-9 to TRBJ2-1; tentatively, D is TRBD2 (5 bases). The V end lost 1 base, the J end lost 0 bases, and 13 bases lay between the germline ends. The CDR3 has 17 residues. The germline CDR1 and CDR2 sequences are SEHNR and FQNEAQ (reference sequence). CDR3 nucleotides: TGTGCCAGCAGCTTAGTGCCGAGGGCTCACTCCTACAATGAGCAGTTCTTC. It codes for CASSLVPRAHSYNEQFF.